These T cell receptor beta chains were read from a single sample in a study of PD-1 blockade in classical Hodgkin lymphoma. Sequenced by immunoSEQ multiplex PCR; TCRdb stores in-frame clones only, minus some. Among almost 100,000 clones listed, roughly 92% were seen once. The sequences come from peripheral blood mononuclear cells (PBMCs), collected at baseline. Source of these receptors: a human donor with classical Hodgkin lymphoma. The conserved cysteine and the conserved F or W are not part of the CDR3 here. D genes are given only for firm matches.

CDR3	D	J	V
ASSLGGQETQY	NA	TRBJ2-5	TRBV5-6
ASSPPVGTDDNEQF	NA	TRBJ2-1	TRBV5-1
ASRPNEQF	NA	TRBJ2-1	TRBV9
ASSQDPGQFYEQY	NA	TRBJ2-7	TRBV4-2
AWTGRETQY	NA	TRBJ2-5	TRBV30
ASSSGTSNYNEQF	TRBD2	TRBJ2-1	TRBV27
ASSSQPGQGTNEQF	TRBD1	TRBJ2-1	TRBV6-6
ASSPRQGRSYNEQF	TRBD1	TRBJ2-1	TRBV27
ASSLQETQY	NA	TRBJ2-5	TRBV5-1
ASSFSFGQLVPGELF	NA	TRBJ2-2	TRBV7-9
AISETFPGSTEAF	NA	TRBJ1-1	TRBV10-3
ASSLRSNQPQH	NA	TRBJ1-5	TRBV6-5
TSSQDRTAALAVGNQPQH	NA	TRBJ1-5	TRBV1
ASSQVKGTVRELF	NA	TRBJ2-2	TRBV4-1
ASSEGGADGYT	NA	TRBJ1-2	TRBV6-1
ASSRVMSETQY	NA	TRBJ2-5	TRBV4-1
ASSEGYEQY	NA	TRBJ2-7	TRBV9
ASSRRLARSSYEQY	NA	TRBJ2-7	TRBV27
ASSPGTYPGELF	NA	TRBJ2-2	TRBV5-1
ASSGGTASYGYT	TRBD1	TRBJ1-2	TRBV5-1
ASSPQSPNEQF	NA	TRBJ2-1	TRBV27
AIGGLEETQY	NA	TRBJ2-5	TRBV10-3
ASSPTGRSYEQY	NA	TRBJ2-7	TRBV7-6
ASSFTGATNEKLF	NA	TRBJ1-4	TRBV27
ASSFNEQF	NA	TRBJ2-1	TRBV7-9
ASSLAPGGMNEQY	NA	TRBJ2-7	TRBV5-1
ASSEITLFNNYGYT	NA	TRBJ1-2	TRBV2
ASGRRRAPSTDTQY	NA	TRBJ2-3	TRBV2
ASSRQGSEAF	TRBD1	TRBJ1-1	TRBV27
ASSDGQASYEQY	TRBD1	TRBJ2-7	TRBV10-1
ASRLNEGGSYEQY	NA	TRBJ2-7	TRBV19
ASSHPASAGELF	NA	TRBJ2-2	TRBV28
ASSSLTHRIRSSSNTEAF	NA	TRBJ1-1	TRBV7-8
ASSLPGQGSFDTEAF	TRBD1	TRBJ1-1	TRBV7-9
ASSPRGRGTYEQY	NA	TRBJ2-7	TRBV5-1
ASSFGYLGGYT	NA	TRBJ1-2	TRBV5-1
ASSLTSGRADSGNEQF	TRBD2	TRBJ2-1	TRBV11-2
ASSLLGLTGWSTGELF	TRBD1	TRBJ2-2	TRBV2
ASRAPGHGGYT	NA	TRBJ1-2	TRBV2
AWNVGNTIY	NA	TRBJ1-3	TRBV30
ASTGPAGVHNEQF	TRBD2	TRBJ2-1	TRBV9
ASSRLDRADYGYT	TRBD1	TRBJ1-2	TRBV11-2
ASSEGSGGRWETQY	TRBD2	TRBJ2-5	TRBV9
ASSFDGQFNQPQH	NA	TRBJ1-5	TRBV19
ASSELAGRLREQY	TRBD2	TRBJ2-7	TRBV2
ASRSGLAELIDTQY	TRBD2	TRBJ2-3	TRBV19
ASSPRAGTDTQY	NA	TRBJ2-3	TRBV18
AWSVGQGAGDTQY	TRBD1	TRBJ2-3	TRBV30
ASSDTGASYEQY	TRBD1	TRBJ2-7	TRBV5-5
ASSLSEGLAKNIQY	TRBD2	TRBJ2-4	TRBV5-1
ATSFTQAGNTIY	NA	TRBJ1-3	TRBV15
ASSLWAGVDTGELF	NA	TRBJ2-2	TRBV27
ASSSSPQTGGLNYEQY	NA	TRBJ2-7	TRBV27
ASSWDRLQY	NA	TRBJ2-7	TRBV11-2